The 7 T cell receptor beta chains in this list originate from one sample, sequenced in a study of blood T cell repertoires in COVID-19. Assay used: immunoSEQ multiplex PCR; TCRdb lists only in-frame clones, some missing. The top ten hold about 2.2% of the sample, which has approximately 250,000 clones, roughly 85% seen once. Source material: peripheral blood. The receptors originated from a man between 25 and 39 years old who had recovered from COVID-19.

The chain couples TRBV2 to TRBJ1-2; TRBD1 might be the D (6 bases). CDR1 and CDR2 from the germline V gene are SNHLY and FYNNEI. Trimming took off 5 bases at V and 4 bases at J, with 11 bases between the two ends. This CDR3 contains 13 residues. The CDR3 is CASSPGGSYGYTF. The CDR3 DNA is TGTGCCAGCAGTCCTGGGGGCAGCTATGGCTACACCTTC.

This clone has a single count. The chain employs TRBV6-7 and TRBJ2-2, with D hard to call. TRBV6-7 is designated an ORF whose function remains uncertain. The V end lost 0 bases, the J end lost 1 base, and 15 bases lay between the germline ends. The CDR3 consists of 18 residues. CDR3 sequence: CASSYSFRFGLNTGELFF. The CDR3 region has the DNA TGTGCCAGCAGTTACTCGTTTCGTTTCGGGTTGAACACCGGGGAGCTGTTTTTT.

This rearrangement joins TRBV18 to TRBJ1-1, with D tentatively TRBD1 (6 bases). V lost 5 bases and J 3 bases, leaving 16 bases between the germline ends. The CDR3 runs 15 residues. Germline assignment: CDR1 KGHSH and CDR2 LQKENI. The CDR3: CASSGNRAGDTEAFF. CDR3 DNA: TGTGCCAGCTCAGGGAACAGGGCTGGGGACACTGAAGCTTTCTTT. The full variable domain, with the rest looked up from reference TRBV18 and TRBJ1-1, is NAGVMQNPRHLVRRRGQEARLRCSPMKGHSHVYWYRQLPEEGLKFMVYLQKENIIDESGMPKERFSAEFPKEGPSILRIQQVVRGDSAAYFCASSGNRAGDTEAFFGQGTRLTVV.

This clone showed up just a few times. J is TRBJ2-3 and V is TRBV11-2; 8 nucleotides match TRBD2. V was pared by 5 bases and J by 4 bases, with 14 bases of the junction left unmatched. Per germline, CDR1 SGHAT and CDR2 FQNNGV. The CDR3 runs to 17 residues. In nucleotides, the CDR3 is TGTGCCAGCAGCCCCGGGACACCTTCGGGGGGGGCAGATACGCAGTATTTT. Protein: CASSPGTPSGGADTQYF. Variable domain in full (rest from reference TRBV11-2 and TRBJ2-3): EAGVAQSPRYKIIEKRQSVAFWCNPISGHATLYWYQQILGQGPKLLIQFQNNGVVDDSQLPKDRFSAERLKGVDSTLKIQPAKLEDSAVYLCASSPGTPSGGADTQYFGPGTRLTVL.

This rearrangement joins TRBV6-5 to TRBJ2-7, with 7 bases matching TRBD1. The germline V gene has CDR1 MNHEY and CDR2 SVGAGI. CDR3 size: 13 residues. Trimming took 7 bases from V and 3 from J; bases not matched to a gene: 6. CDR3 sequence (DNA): TGTGCCAGCACAACCGGGACAGACTACGAGCAGTACTTC. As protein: CASTTGTDYEQYF.

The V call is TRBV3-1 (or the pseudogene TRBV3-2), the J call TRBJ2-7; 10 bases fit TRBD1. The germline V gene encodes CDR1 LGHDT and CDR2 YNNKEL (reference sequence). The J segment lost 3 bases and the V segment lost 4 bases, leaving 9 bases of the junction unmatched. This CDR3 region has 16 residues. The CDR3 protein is CASSLGGTGVSYEQYF. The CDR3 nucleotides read TGTGCCAGCAGCCTGGGCGGGACAGGGGTAAGCTACGAGCAGTACTTC.

The CDR3 region has the DNA TGCGCCAGCAGCTTCGGGGATAGCACAGATACGCAGTATTTT. Protein: CASSFGDSTDTQYF. J is TRBJ2-3 and V is TRBV5-1, with D possibly TRBD2 on 5 matching bases. The CDR3 loop spans 14 amino acids. CDR1 is SGHRS, CDR2 YFSETQ, per germline. V was trimmed by 2 bases and J by 0 bases, leaving 7 bases between them.